One sample yielded the 16 T cell receptor beta chains listed below, sequenced in a study of blood T cell repertoires in COVID-19. The table came from immunoSEQ multiplex PCR; TCRdb's copy has only in-frame clones and leaves some out. Among approximately 150,000 clones, less than 90% were seen once, and the ten largest hold 0.95% to 1.5%. Sample: PBMCs or T cells enriched from blood (not recorded which). The receptors derive from a human donor with acute COVID-19. The donor label of this sample is uncertain.

The rearrangement joins TRBV14 to TRBJ2-7, with D unresolved. Trimming removed 0 bases at V and 0 bases at J, with 9 bases between. Germline assignment: CDR1 SGHDN and CDR2 FVKESK. The CDR3 sequence is 15 residues long. CDR3 in amino acids: CASSQDLPHSYEQYF. In DNA form, the CDR3 reads TGTGCCAGCAGCCAAGATCTCCCACACTCCTACGAGCAGTACTTC.

The rearrangement joins TRBV4-2 to TRBJ1-1, with 12 bases fitting TRBD1. This CDR3 spans 18 amino acids. The junction had 10 bases not matched to a gene; V was cut back by 1 base and J by 4 bases. Germline lookup yields CDR1 LGHNA and CDR2 YNFKEQ. In nucleotides, the CDR3 is TGTGCCAGCAGCCAAGGGGGACAGGGGGCGCCCTTGGGCACTGAAGCTTTCTTT. Protein product: CASSQGGQGAPLGTEAFF.

This clone was counted once. The V call is TRBV9, the J call TRBJ1-5; D gene uncertain. Germline-derived CDR1 and CDR2 are SGDLS and YYNGEE. Trimming cost V 3 bases and J 7 bases, with 14 bases left between them. The CDR3 runs to 14 residues. The CDR3 DNA reads TGTGCCAGCAGCGCCCGCGAAGCTTACCAGCCCCAGCATTTT. As protein: CASSAREAYQPQHF.

This rearrangement joins TRBV28 to TRBJ1-1; 7 bases agree with TRBD1. Germline trimming cut 6 bases from V and 11 bases from J; bases unmatched to any gene: 6. Germline CDR1 MDHEN, CDR2 SYDVKM. This CDR3 is 11 amino acids long. The DNA of the CDR3 is TGTGCCAGCAGAAACGACAGGGTGGCTTTCTTT. Residues: CASRNDRVAFF.

The rearrangement uses TRBV24-1 and TRBJ2-1; tentatively, D is TRBD1 (5 bases). With 3 bases removed from V and 5 bases from J, the gap between germline ends came to 16 bases. The CDR3 is 16 residues long. From germline, CDR1 is KGHDR and CDR2 SFDVKD. CDR3 sequence (DNA): TGTGCCACCAGTGATGCTGACGCTCAGGGTCACAATGAGCAGTTCTTC. It yields the protein CATSDADAQGHNEQFF.

V and J are TRBV15 and TRBJ1-5, with TRBD1 identical over 7 bases. Trimming removed 3 bases from V and 5 bases from J; junction bases left unmatched: 4. Germline assignment: CDR1 LNHNV and CDR2 YYDKDF (reference sequence). This CDR3 is built from 14 residues. The CDR3 nucleotides are TGTGCCACCAGCAGGGGACAGCAGGATCAGCCCCAGCATTTT. Translating it yields CATSRGQQDQPQHF.

This chain links TRBV27 with TRBJ1-4, with D tentatively TRBD1 (5 bases). The CDR3 consists of 14 residues. The ends were cut back, 5 bases at V and 8 bases at J, with 15 bases in the middle. In germline, CDR1 is MNHEY, CDR2 SMNVEV (reference sequence). CDR3 bases: TGTGCCAGCAGTGCCGAAAGGGGCGGCGAAAAACTGTTTTTT. Translating it yields CASSAERGGEKLFF. Looking up the rest from reference TRBV27 and TRBJ1-4 gives the full variable domain: EAQVTQNPRYLITVTGKKLTVTCSQNMNHEYMSWYRQDPGLGLRQIYYSMNVEVTDKGDVPEGYKVSRKEKRNFPLILESPSPNQTSLYFCASSAERGGEKLFFGSGTQLSVL.

CDR3 nucleotide sequence: TGCGCCAGCAGCTCCGGAAACTCGGCCAGCGCCGACGAGCAGTACTTC. Its translation: CASSSGNSASADEQYF. The chain is built from TRBV5-1 and TRBJ2-7; D not certain. Trimming cost V 3 bases and J 5 bases, with 21 bases left between them. Germline V gives CDR1 SGHRS, CDR2 YFSETQ. CDR3 length: 16 residues. Full variable domain (remainder filled in from reference TRBV5-1 and TRBJ2-7): KAGVTQTPRYLIKTRGQQVTLSCSPISGHRSVSWYQQTPGQGLQFLFEYFSETQRNKGNFPGRFSGRQFSNSRSEMNVSTLELGDSALYLCASSSGNSASADEQYFGPGTRLTVT.

This chain uses TRBV9 with TRBJ1-2; D is undetermined. The length of the CDR3 is 14 residues. Germline V lookup: CDR1 SGDLS, CDR2 YYNGEE. The V end was cut by 0 bases, the J end by 8 bases, with 14 bases between. The CDR3 sequence: CASSVEGAGGGYTF. CDR3 bases: TGTGCCAGCAGCGTAGAAGGCGCAGGAGGCGGCTACACCTTC. Full variable domain (missing parts from reference TRBV9 and TRBJ1-2): DSGVTQTPKHLITATGQRVTLRCSPRSGDLSVYWYQQSLDQGLQFLIQYYNGEERAKGNILERFSAQQFPDLHSELNLSSLELGDSALYFCASSVEGAGGGYTFGSGTRLTVV.

The CDR3 reads CASSLEGDSRYEQYF. The CDR3 DNA sequence: TGCGCCAGCAGCTTGGAGGGCGACAGTCGCTACGAGCAGTACTTC. The rearrangement uses TRBV5-1 and TRBJ2-7; tentative D call: TRBD1 (5 bases). Germline CDR1 and CDR2: SGHRS and YFSETQ. V dropped 0 bases and J dropped 3 bases, with 13 bases sitting between them. The CDR3 totals 15 residues.

J is TRBJ2-7 and V is TRBV2, with D tentatively TRBD1 (5 bases). The CDR3 is 16 amino acids. V lost 6 bases, J lost 1 base, and 19 bases lay in between. CDR1 is SNHLY and CDR2 is FYNNEI in the germline V gene. CDR3 region: CASSAAWGLRSYEQYF. In DNA, the CDR3 is TGTGCCAGCAGCGCCGCCTGGGGCCTGAGGTCCTACGAGCAGTACTTC. The full variable domain, with the rest looked up from reference TRBV2 and TRBJ2-7, is EPEVTQTPSHQVTQMGQEVILRCVPISNHLYFYWYRQILGQKVEFLVSFYNNEISEKSEIFDDQFSVERPDGSNFTLKIRSTKLEDSAMYFCASSAAWGLRSYEQYFGPGTRLTVT.

This rearrangement joins TRBV27 to TRBJ1-1; D unclear. Germline CDR1 and CDR2: MNHEY and SMNVEV (reference sequence). V was cut by 11 bases and J by 1 base, with 11 bases left in between. The CDR3 has 12 residues. DNA of the CDR3: TGTGCCTGCGGGCCGGCGAACACTGAAGCTTTCTTT. Its translation: CACGPANTEAFF.

J is TRBJ2-7 and V is TRBV4-1; possibly TRBD2 for D (5 bases). V was trimmed by 2 bases and J by 7 bases, leaving 12 bases between them. Germline CDR1 and CDR2: MGHRA and YSYEKL. There are 13 residues in the CDR3. The CDR3: CASSQSLSGEQYF. CDR3 in DNA: TGCGCCAGCAGCCAATCTCTATCGGGGGAGCAGTACTTC.

The V and J genes are TRBV3-1 (or the pseudogene TRBV3-2) and TRBJ1-1; 8 bases are shared with TRBD1. V shed 4 bases and J 2 bases; nucleotides not matched to a gene: 6. The CDR3 has 15 residues. Germline lookup yields CDR1 LGHDT and CDR2 YNNKEL (reference sequence). The CDR3 protein is CASSPRTGRNTEAFF. The CDR3 bases are TGTGCCAGCAGCCCCCGGACAGGGCGAAACACTGAAGCTTTCTTT.

The chain couples TRBV9 to TRBJ2-5; no clear D. The CDR3 length is 12 residues. The germline V and J ends were trimmed by 2 bases and 5 bases, with 7 bases remaining between them. Germline CDR1 reads SGDLS; CDR2 reads YYNGEE. CDR3 residues: CASSVEEETQYF. The CDR3 DNA reads TGTGCCAGCAGCGTCGAAGAGGAGACCCAGTACTTC.

The genes are TRBV4-1 and TRBJ2-1; TRBD2 aligns across 7 bases. The germline gives CDR1 MGHRA, CDR2 YSYEKL. V was clipped by 3 bases and J by 0 bases; unmatched bases: 5. The CDR3 length is 16 residues. CDR3 sequence reads: CASSQKPGGSYNEQFF. The CDR3 region has the DNA TGCGCCAGCAGCCAGAAACCGGGGGGCTCCTACAATGAGCAGTTCTTC.